A few counts support the clone carrying this T cell receptor beta chain. This entry belongs to a study of T cell changes during pregnancy in multiple sclerosis. Germline lookup yields CDR1 PRHDT and CDR2 FYEKMQ (reference sequence). V was pared by 5 bases and J by 1 base, with 8 bases between. The CDR3 is 13 amino acids. Profiled with immunoSEQ multiplex PCR; TCRdb holds only in-frame clones, not every one. The sample contains 64,000 or so clones, 92% of which appear only once. The chain couples TRBV13 to TRBJ1-1; TRBD1 might be the D (5 bases). Sequencing was performed on peripheral blood, taken in the first trimester of pregnancy. The source is a female donor with multiple sclerosis, enrolled in a pregnancy study. The CDR3, as DNA: TGTGCCAGCAGCCCCGGACAGAACACTGAAGCTTTCTTT. This sequence encodes CASSPGQNTEAFF.